This T cell receptor beta chain was retrieved from a study of tumor-infiltrating lymphocytes in primary liver carcinoma. Study results and caveats: Tumor region pairs shared more overlap than did tumor-adjacent and tumor-blood pairs.

Details on this clonotype: Its matching antigen is unknown. A clone one base away is much larger, so this may be a read error.

With a constant-region primer, TCR beta cDNA was made from around 530 ng of total RNA. TCR beta libraries came from three nested multiplex PCR rounds using slightly modified ARM-PCR. Use of TRBV1-TRBV30 forward primers with a C-beta reverse primer characterized the first two PCR rounds, which lasted 10 cycles each. TCRdb processed the multiplex PCR reads anew with MiXCR; each CDR3 protein has one entry. The repertoire holds 300,000 to 400,000 distinct CDR3 sequences, with 65% as singletons. V dropped 2 bases and J dropped 2 bases, with 15 bases sitting between them. The length of the CDR3 is 16 residues. Germline lookup yields CDR1 MNHEY and CDR2 SVGEGT. Unsorted whole blood served as the source of blood RNA, and germline DNA was extracted as well. No patient had received treatment, and all had chronic HBV infection.

This TCR derives from a man in his forties or fifties with primary liver carcinoma and hepatitis B virus infection. This chain links TRBV6-2 or TRBV6-3 with TRBJ2-5; D remains unclear. Sequenced: peripheral blood. In DNA, the CDR3 is TGTGCCAGCAGTTACCTCCAGTCCGGCCCTCAAGAGACCCAGTACTTC. It encodes CASSYLQSGPQETQYF.